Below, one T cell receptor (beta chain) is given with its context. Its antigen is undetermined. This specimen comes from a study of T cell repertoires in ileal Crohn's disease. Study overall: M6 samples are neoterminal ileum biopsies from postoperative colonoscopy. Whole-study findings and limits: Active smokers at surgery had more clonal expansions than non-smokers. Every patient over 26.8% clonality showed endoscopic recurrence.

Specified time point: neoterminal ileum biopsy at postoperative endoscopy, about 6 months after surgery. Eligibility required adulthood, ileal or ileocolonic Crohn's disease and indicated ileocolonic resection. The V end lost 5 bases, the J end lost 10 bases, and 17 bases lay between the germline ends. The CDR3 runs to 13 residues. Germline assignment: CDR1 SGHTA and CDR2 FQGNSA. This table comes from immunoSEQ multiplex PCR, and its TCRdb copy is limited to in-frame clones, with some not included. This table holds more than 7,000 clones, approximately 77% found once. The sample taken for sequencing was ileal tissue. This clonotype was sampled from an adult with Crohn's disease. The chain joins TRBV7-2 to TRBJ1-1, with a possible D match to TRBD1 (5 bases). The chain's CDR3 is CASSHPSGRVAFF. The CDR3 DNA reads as TGTGCCAGCAGCCACCCCTCAGGGAGGGTAGCTTTCTTT.